The next 7 T cell receptor beta chains were all read from a single sample in a study of shared clonotypes between healthy human individuals. Data came from immunoSEQ multiplex PCR; TCRdb stores just in-frame clones and leaves some out. The table includes some 480,000 clones, around 80% detected once. The sequenced sample consisted of PBMCs. The receptor source for this set is a middle-aged woman in good health. Some clones in this sample may be carry-over from other donors' samples.

The chain combines TRBV29-1 with TRBJ2-2; 8 bases line up with TRBD2. The CDR3 runs 14 residues. Trimming took 6 bases from V and 0 from J; bases not matched to a gene: 3. Germline V gene sequence: CDR1 SQVTM, CDR2 ANQGSEA. This chain's CDR3 is CSVLREANTGELFF. The CDR3 DNA reads as TGCAGCGTATTGCGGGAGGCGAACACCGGGGAGCTGTTTTTT.

The chain employs TRBV27 and TRBJ1-4; weak D call: TRBD1 (5 bases). Germline CDR1 reads MNHEY; CDR2 reads SMNVEV (reference sequence). The CDR3 totals 13 residues. Trimming took 6 bases from V and 8 from J, leaving 13 bases between them. CDR3 bases: TGTGCCAGCAGACTACTAGGGGTAGAAAAACTGTTTTTT. It yields the protein CASRLLGVEKLFF.

The chain combines TRBV18 with TRBJ2-7; D is possibly TRBD2 (7 bases). V gave up 1 base and J gave up 2 bases, with 12 bases separating them. The CDR3 is 15 amino acids. Per germline, CDR1 KGHSH and CDR2 LQKENI. The CDR3 DNA is TGTGCCAGCTCACCACAGGGGGGGGCTACCTACGAGCAGTACTTC. It yields the protein CASSPQGGATYEQYF.

V and J are TRBV5-1 and TRBJ2-1; D is perhaps TRBD1 (5 bases). The germline V gene encodes CDR1 SGHRS and CDR2 YFSETQ. Trimming cost V 4 bases and J 7 bases, with 18 bases left between them. The CDR3 has 15 amino acids. Here the CDR3 reads CASSERTSNMNEQFF. The CDR3 nucleotides read TGCGCCAGCAGCGAAAGGACAAGCAATATGAATGAGCAGTTCTTC. Looking up the rest from reference TRBV5-1 and TRBJ2-1 gives the full variable domain: KAGVTQTPRYLIKTRGQQVTLSCSPISGHRSVSWYQQTPGQGLQFLFEYFSETQRNKGNFPGRFSGRQFSNSRSEMNVSTLELGDSALYLCASSERTSNMNEQFFGPGTRLTVL.

The rearrangement uses TRBV28 and TRBJ2-2; D may be TRBD1 (6 bases). CDR1 is MDHEN, CDR2 SYDVKM, per germline. The length of the CDR3 is 14 residues. Trimming removed 8 bases at V and 5 bases at J, with 15 bases between. The CDR3 region is CASHNLGGTGELFF. The CDR3 DNA reads TGTGCCAGCCATAACCTAGGGGGAACCGGGGAGCTGTTTTTT.

This clone was seen once. The CDR3 loop reads CASMGPPRAETQYF. As DNA, the CDR3 is TGTGCCAGCATGGGCCCCCCCCGCGCGGAGACCCAGTACTTC. The chain uses TRBV9 and TRBJ2-5; D unresolved. Trimming removed 6 bases at V and 5 bases at J, with 17 bases between. Germline V gene data show CDR1 as SGDLS and CDR2 as YYNGEE. There are 14 residues in the CDR3.

V is TRBV11-2 and J is TRBJ2-1; D call uncertain. Per germline, CDR1 SGHAT and CDR2 FQNNGV. Trimming removed 3 bases from V and 0 bases from J, with 12 bases in between. The CDR3 covers 16 residues. CDR3 in DNA: TGTGCCAGCAGCTTGTATGGCCAGAACTCCTACAATGAGCAGTTCTTC. Protein product: CASSLYGQNSYNEQFF.